This entry lists 19 T cell receptor beta chains sequenced from one sample in a study of identical twins' blood T cells. TCRdb re-called the 5' RACE reads with MiXCR, one entry per CDR3 protein. The sample carries around 380,000 distinct CDR3 sequences, roughly 30% recorded once. The source material was PBMCs. The source of these receptors is a woman aged 18-50 years in good health.

The chain employs TRBV29-1 and TRBJ1-2; maybe TRBD1 (5 bases). V was shortened by 3 bases and J by 4 bases, with 18 bases between the two germline ends. This CDR3 contains 15 residues. Germline V gene data show CDR1 as SQVTM and CDR2 as ANQGSEA. The CDR3 loop is CSVDGARLGAYGYTF. The DNA of the CDR3 is TGCAGCGTTGACGGGGCACGCCTTGGGGCCTATGGCTACACCTTC.

This clonotype was picked up a small number of times. The chain links TRBV3-1 to TRBJ2-1; D tentatively fits TRBD1 or TRBD2 (5 bases each). Germline-derived CDR1 and CDR2 are LGHDT and YNNKEL (reference sequence). The CDR3 consists of 14 residues. The V end was cut by 4 bases, the J end by 4 bases, with 11 bases between. DNA for the CDR3: TGTGCCAGCAGCCCACTCGGGGCATACAATGAGCAGTTCTTC. This gives the protein CASSPLGAYNEQFF.

The chain carries TRBV5-6 and TRBJ2-7; the match to TRBD1 covers 8 bases. CDR3 length equals 15 residues. Germline lookup yields CDR1 SGHDT and CDR2 YYEEEE. The V gene end was trimmed by 2 bases and the J gene end by 3 bases; junction bases not matched to a gene: 7. The CDR3 DNA reads as TGTGCCAGCAGCTTAACCGGGACAGGACTCTACGAGCAGTACTTC. This gives the protein CASSLTGTGLYEQYF.

The chain uses TRBV29-1 and TRBJ1-2; unclear D gene. CDR1 SQVTM and CDR2 ANQGSEA come from the germline V gene. Trimming stripped 7 bases from V and 3 bases from J, with 9 bases between. This CDR3 is 11 amino acids long. As DNA, the CDR3 is TGCAGCGCTTTCTTAGACTATGGCTACACCTTC. Its protein is CSAFLDYGYTF.

V and J are TRBV12-3 or TRBV12-4 and TRBJ1-2, with a weak D call TRBD1 (6 bases). The V end lost 7 bases, the J end lost 0 bases, and 12 bases lay between the germline ends. The CDR3 extends over 14 amino acids. CDR3 sequence reads: CASTYGTTNYGYTF. Written as DNA, the CDR3 is TGTGCCAGCACCTATGGGACAACTAACTATGGCTACACCTTC.

This clonotype was counted only a few times. J is TRBJ2-6 and V is TRBV5-4, with D possibly TRBD1 on 6 matching bases. The length of the CDR3 is 17 residues. The germline gives CDR1 SGHNT, CDR2 YYREEE (reference sequence). V was shortened by 5 bases and J by 0 bases, with 15 bases between the two germline ends. CDR3 nucleotide sequence: TGTGCCAGCAGACCCGGGACATCAGTCTCTGGGGCCAACGTCCTGACTTTC. Its protein product is CASRPGTSVSGANVLTF.

V gene TRBV27 combines with J gene TRBJ2-4, with 11 bases fitting TRBD2. Germline V gene data show CDR1 as MNHEY and CDR2 as SMNVEV (reference sequence). The CDR3 covers 18 residues. V lost 5 bases and J lost 6; bases outside the gene matches: 15. CDR3: CASSPFAGSGRAVNIQYF. The CDR3 coding sequence is TGTGCCAGCAGTCCCTTTGCAGGTAGCGGGAGGGCCGTAAACATTCAGTACTTC.

Concerning this clonotype: Possible read error: a much larger clone is one base away. J is TRBJ1-1 and V is TRBV20-1; weak D call: TRBD1 (6 bases). This CDR3 comprises 12 residues. The V gene lost 7 bases and the J gene lost 1 base, with 10 bases spanning the gap. Per germline, CDR1 DFQATT and CDR2 SNEGSKA (reference sequence). The CDR3 loop reads CSVAQGNTEAFF. CDR3 bases: TGCAGTGTCGCACAGGGGAACACTGAAGCTTTCTTT.

With regard to this clonotype: At one boundary the junction diverges from the germline segment, which might be a read error. V gene TRBV7-9 combines with J gene TRBJ2-7; tentative D call: TRBD2 (5 bases). CDR3 size: 14 residues. Germline V lookup: CDR1 SEHNR, CDR2 FQNEAQ (reference sequence). The DNA of the CDR3 is TGTGCCAGCAGCTTAGTAGCTAGCTTGGACGAGCAGTATTTC. Translating it yields CASSLVASLDEQYF.

This clonotype was picked up a small number of times. The genes are TRBV2 and TRBJ1-2, with 8 bases matching TRBD1. There are 15 residues in the CDR3. Unmatched junction bases numbered 2, after V lost 0 bases and J lost 2 bases. CDR1 and CDR2 (germline): SNHLY, FYNNEI. CDR3 sequence (DNA): TGTGCCAGCAGTGAAGCGCGGACAGGGAACTATGGCTACACCTTC. Protein: CASSEARTGNYGYTF.

This clonotype was seen repeatedly, ten times or more. The chain couples TRBV6-5 to TRBJ1-1; no reliable D call. The V end was cut by 5 bases, the J end by 8 bases, with 12 bases between. The CDR3 is made up of 12 amino acids. Germline CDR1 reads MNHEY; CDR2 reads SVGAGI. The CDR3 bases are TGTGCCAGCAGTCGGGCACCGGTGGAAGCTTTCTTT. This codes for CASSRAPVEAFF.

The V call is TRBV20-1, the J call TRBJ2-3, with D unresolved. Trimming shortened V by 3 bases and J by 0 bases, and 7 bases separated the two germline ends. The length of the CDR3 is 13 residues. Germline V gives CDR1 DFQATT, CDR2 SNEGSKA (reference sequence). The CDR3 nucleotides are TGCAGTGCTAGTCCAGTGAGCACAGATACGCAGTATTTT. It yields the protein CSASPVSTDTQYF.

V and J are TRBV29-1 and TRBJ2-3; 9 bases fit TRBD1. The CDR3 has 14 amino acids. The J segment lost 5 bases and the V segment lost 4 bases, leaving 7 bases of the junction unmatched. Germline values: CDR1 SQVTM, CDR2 ANQGSEA. The CDR3 spells CSVGGQGKGDTQYF. The CDR3 coding sequence is TGCAGCGTTGGGGGACAGGGAAAGGGAGATACGCAGTATTTT.

This clonotype showed up just a few times. The J gene is TRBJ2-7, the V gene TRBV7-3, with a weak D call TRBD1 (6 bases). Trimming cost V 6 bases and J 2 bases, with 14 bases left between them. Germline CDR1 is SGHTA and CDR2 is FQGTGA. The CDR3 covers 14 residues. This chain's CDR3 is CASRFNRDTYEQYF. Here the CDR3 DNA reads TGTGCCAGCAGATTCAACAGGGACACCTACGAGCAGTACTTC.

In its sample, this clonotype was seen many times. The genes are TRBV12-3 or TRBV12-4 and TRBJ2-3; D may be TRBD1 (5 bases). The CDR3 spans 13 residues. Between the trimmed V and J ends, which lost 2 bases and 4 bases, there was a span of 7 bases. CDR3 sequence: CASSLWGADTQYF. The CDR3 nucleotides read TGTGCCAGCAGTTTATGGGGCGCAGATACGCAGTATTTT.

This clonotype has just a few counts. The V call is TRBV7-2, the J call TRBJ2-2, with 7 bases matching TRBD2. Losses at the gene ends were 4 bases for V and 2 bases for J; bases not matched to a gene: 4. CDR1 and CDR2 from the germline V gene are SGHTA and FQGNSA. CDR3 length equals 15 residues. CDR3 DNA: TGTGCCAGCAGCTCCGGGAGGTCAAACACCGGGGAGCTGTTTTTT. Its protein is CASSSGRSNTGELFF. The full variable domain, in which reference TRBV7-2 and TRBJ2-2 provide the parts outside the CDR3, is GAGVSQSPSNKVTEKGKDVELRCDPISGHTALYWYRQSLGQGLEFLIYFQGNSAPDKSGLPSDRFSAERTGGSVSTLTIQRTQQEDSAVYLCASSSGRSNTGELFFGEGSRLTVL.

About this clonotype itself: The junction differs from germline at one of its ends, possibly a read error. The chain employs TRBV11-2 and TRBJ2-7, with 10 nucleotides matching TRBD1. Germline CDR1 reads SGHAT; CDR2 reads FQNNGV. The CDR3 is 15 residues long. CDR3 in DNA: TGTGCCAGAAGCTTACCCCCCGGGACAGGGGACGAGCAGTACTTC. It is translated as CARSLPPGTGDEQYF.

This clonotype was seen repeatedly, ten times or more. This chain joins TRBV10-3 and TRBJ2-3; D remains unclear. The V gene lost 6 bases and the J gene lost 4 bases, with 5 bases spanning the gap. The germline V gene encodes CDR1 ENHRY and CDR2 SYGVKD. The CDR3 is 11 amino acids. Written as DNA, the CDR3 is TGTGCCATCAGGACCTCAGATACGCAGTATTTT. Its translation: CAIRTSDTQYF.

The rearrangement links TRBV7-9 to TRBJ2-3; D is possibly TRBD1 (5 bases). With 3 bases removed from V and 4 bases from J, the gap between germline ends came to 17 bases. Per germline, CDR1 SEHNR and CDR2 FQNEAQ (reference sequence). This CDR3 has 16 amino acids. CDR3 nucleotides: TGTGCCAGCAGCTTTCATGTAGGGGCCGGACCAGATACGCAGTATTTT. Protein product: CASSFHVGAGPDTQYF.